This record looks at one TCR beta chain sequence and its context. Its antigen is as yet unknown. This entry is derived from a study of early stage breast cancer tumors. On the study more broadly: Samples were sequenced at 9 to 10-fold average coverage. General study results and limits: Most shared enriched TCRB sequences were commonly generated ones. Compared with adjacent normal breast tissue, tumors showed 2 to 3-fold greater T cell density and higher clonality. Chain pairing and CD4, CD8 or FOXP3 expression were not captured.

The repertoire was sequenced with immunoSEQ multiplex PCR; TCRdb's copy has only in-frame clones and lacks some. The sample lists tens of thousands of clones, 72% occurring once. CDR3 length: 15 residues. With V trimmed by 4 bases and J by 5 bases, 8 bases remained unmatched. Germline V gene data show CDR1 as SGHTA and CDR2 as FQGNSA. Sequenced: blood. The sequence was collected from a person aged 50 to 59 with breast cancer. The genes are TRBV7-2 and TRBJ2-5, with TRBD1 identical over 9 bases. The CDR3 loop reads CASSSTGQGRETQYF. The CDR3 DNA sequence: TGTGCCAGCAGCTCCACGGGACAGGGTAGGGAGACCCAGTACTTC.